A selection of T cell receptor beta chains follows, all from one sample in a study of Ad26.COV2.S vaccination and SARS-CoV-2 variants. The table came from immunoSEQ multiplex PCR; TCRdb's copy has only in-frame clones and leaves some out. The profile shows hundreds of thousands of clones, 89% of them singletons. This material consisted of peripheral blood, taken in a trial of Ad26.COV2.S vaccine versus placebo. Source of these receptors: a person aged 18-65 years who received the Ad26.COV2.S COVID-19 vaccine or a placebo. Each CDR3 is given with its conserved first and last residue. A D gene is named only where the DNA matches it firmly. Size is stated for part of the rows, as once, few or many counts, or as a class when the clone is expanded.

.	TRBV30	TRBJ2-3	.	TGTGCCTGGAGTGTACAGGCAGATACGCAGTATTTT	CAWSVQADTQYF
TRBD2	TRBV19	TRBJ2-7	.	TGTGCCAGCGGGACTAGCGGGGACAGCTCCTACGAGCAGTACTTC	CASGTSGDSSYEQYF
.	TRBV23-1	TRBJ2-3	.	TGCGCCAGCAGTCAATCGGTCCAGGGGCGCTCAGATACGCAGTATTTT	CASSQSVQGRSDTQYF
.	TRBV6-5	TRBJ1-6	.	TGTGCCAGCAGTTGGGGGGGAAATTCACCCCTCCACTTT	CASSWGGNSPLHF
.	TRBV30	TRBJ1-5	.	TGTGCCTGGAGTGTACGAGGGGATCAGCCCCAGCATTTT	CAWSVRGDQPQHF
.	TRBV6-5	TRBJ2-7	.	TGTGCCAGCAGTTACACCAAGAACTCCTACGAGCAGTACTTC	CASSYTKNSYEQYF
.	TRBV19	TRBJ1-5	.	TGTGCCAGTAGTATAGGGACAGTCAATCAGCCCCAGCATTTT	CASSIGTVNQPQHF
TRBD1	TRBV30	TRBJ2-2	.	TGTGCCTGGAATCAGGGGGTAGGAACCGGGGAGCTGTTTTTT	CAWNQGVGTGELFF
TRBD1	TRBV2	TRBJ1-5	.	TGTGCCAGCAGTGGACAGGGGAATCAGCCCCAGCATTTT	CASSGQGNQPQHF
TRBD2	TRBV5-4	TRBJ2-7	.	TGTGCCAGCAGCTTAGGACTAGCGGGACCCTCCTACGAGCAGTACTTC	CASSLGLAGPSYEQYF
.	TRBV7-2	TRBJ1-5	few	TGTGCCAGCAGCTTAGGGAACCAGCCCCAGCATTTT	CASSLGNQPQHF
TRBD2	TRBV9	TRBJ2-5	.	TGTGCCAGCAAAAGAGATGGAACTAGCGGCCAAGAGACCCAGTACTTC	CASKRDGTSGQETQYF
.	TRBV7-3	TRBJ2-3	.	TGTGCCAGCAGCACTAGCACAGATACGCAGTATTTT	CASSTSTDTQYF
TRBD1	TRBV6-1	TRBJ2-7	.	TGTGCCAGCAGTGAAGTTTGGGGGACAGGGTATAGAGAGCAGTACTTC	CASSEVWGTGYREQYF
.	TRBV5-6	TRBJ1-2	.	TGTGCCAGCAGCCCGGGACAATCGGTAGACTACACCTTC	CASSPGQSVDYTF
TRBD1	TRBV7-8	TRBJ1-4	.	TGTGCCAGCAGCTGGGGACAGGGGCCCGAAAAACTGTTTTTT	CASSWGQGPEKLFF
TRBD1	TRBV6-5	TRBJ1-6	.	TGTGCCAGCAGACCGGACAGGGGACGTTCACCCCTCCACTTT	CASRPDRGRSPLHF
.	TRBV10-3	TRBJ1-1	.	TGTGCCATACGGATGGGGACTTGGGAGACTGAAGCTTTCTTT	CAIRMGTWETEAFF
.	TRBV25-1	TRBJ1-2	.	TGTGCCAGCAGTGAGAACTTAAACTACACCTTC	CASSENLNYTF
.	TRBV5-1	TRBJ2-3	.	TGCGCCAGCAGCGTTGGGACTCTCTCAGATACGCAGTATTTT	CASSVGTLSDTQYF
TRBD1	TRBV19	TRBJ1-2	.	TGTGCCAGTAGGCGCATAAGACAGGGTATAAACGGCTACACCTTC	CASRRIRQGINGYTF
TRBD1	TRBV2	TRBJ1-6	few	TGTGCCAGCAGCAGGACAGGGTCCTATAATTCACCCCTCCACTTT	CASSRTGSYNSPLHF
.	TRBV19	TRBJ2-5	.	TGTGCCAGTAGTTCCGTCAGGGGTGAGACCCAGTACTTC	CASSSVRGETQYF
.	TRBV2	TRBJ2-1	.	TGTGCCAGCAGTGCCAGGGTCAACTACAATGAGCAGTTCTTC	CASSARVNYNEQFF
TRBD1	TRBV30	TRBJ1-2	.	TGTGCCTGGAGTGTAAGAGGGGGCGGATACGGCTACACCTTC	CAWSVRGGGYGYTF
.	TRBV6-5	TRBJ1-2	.	TGTGCCAGCAGTTACGGGTTCTATGGCTACACCTTC	CASSYGFYGYTF
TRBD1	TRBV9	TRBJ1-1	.	TGTGCCAGCAGCGTAGCCCCCCCGGGACAGGATATGAACACTGAAGCTTTCTTT	CASSVAPPGQDMNTEAFF
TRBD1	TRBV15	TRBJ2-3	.	TGTGCCACCAGCAGAGATCGGACAGGCAGCACAGATACGCAGTATTTT	CATSRDRTGSTDTQYF
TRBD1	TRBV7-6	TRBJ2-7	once	TGTGCCAGCAGCTTAGGGCCGGGACAGGGTAACTACGAGCAGTACTTC	CASSLGPGQGNYEQYF
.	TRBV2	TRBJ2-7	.	TGTGCCAGCAGTGAACCCAGAGGATTCTACGAGCAGTACTTC	CASSEPRGFYEQYF
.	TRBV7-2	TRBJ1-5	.	TGTGCCAGCAGCTTACTGCTCGCAGGCGATCAGCCCCAGCATTTT	CASSLLLAGDQPQHF
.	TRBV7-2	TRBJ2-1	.	TGTGCCAGCAGTCGAGGGAGGGGGGCCAATGAGCAGTTCTTC	CASSRGRGANEQFF
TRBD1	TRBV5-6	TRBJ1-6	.	TGTGCCAGCAGCCTCGACAGGGCAGCTTCGTCACCCCTCCACTTT	CASSLDRAASSPLHF
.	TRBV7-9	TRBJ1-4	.	TGTGCCAGCAGCTTAGTGGGGCCAACTAATGAAAAACTGTTTTTT	CASSLVGPTNEKLFF
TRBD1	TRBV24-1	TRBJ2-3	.	TGTGCCACCAGTAGGACAGGACCCACAGATACGCAGTATTTT	CATSRTGPTDTQYF
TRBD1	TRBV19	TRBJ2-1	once	TGTGCCAGTAGTATAGGCTGGACAGGCGTCTACAATGAGCAGTTCTTC	CASSIGWTGVYNEQFF
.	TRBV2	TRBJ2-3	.	TGTGCCAGCAGTTACCTGAGGGGCACAGATACGCAGTATTTT	CASSYLRGTDTQYF
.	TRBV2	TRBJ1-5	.	TGTGCCAGCAGACTATATAGCAATCAGCCCCAGCATTTT	CASRLYSNQPQHF
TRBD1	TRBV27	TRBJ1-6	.	TGTGCCAGCAGGGCCGGGACAGGGGTTTCACCCCTCCACTTT	CASRAGTGVSPLHF
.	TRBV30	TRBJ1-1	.	TGTGCCTGGTTCCCGAGAAAGGCTGGGACTGAAGCTTTCTTT	CAWFPRKAGTEAFF
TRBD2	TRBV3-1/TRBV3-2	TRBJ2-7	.	TGTGCCAGCAGCTTTCTAGCGGGAGGGCACGAGCAGTACTTC	CASSFLAGGHEQYF
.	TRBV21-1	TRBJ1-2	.	TGTGCCAGCAGCATAGGCAGGGGGCTGGTAAACTATGGCTACACCTTC	CASSIGRGLVNYGYTF
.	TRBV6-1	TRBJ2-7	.	TGTGCCAGCAGTGAAGCTGCGGGCCCGAACTACGAGCAGTACTTC	CASSEAAGPNYEQYF
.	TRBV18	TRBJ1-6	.	TGTGCCAGCTCACCAGGGGTCCAATCACCCCTCCACTTT	CASSPGVQSPLHF
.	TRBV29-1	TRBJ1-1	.	TGCAGCGCCGGAGTAACCACTGAAGCTTTCTTT	CSAGVTTEAFF